Following are 5 T cell receptor beta chains from one sample sequenced in a study of cytomegalovirus exposure and HLA in healthy donors. 60 Vbeta and 13 Jbeta primers were used in PCR. Using immunoSEQ multiplex PCR, the repertoire was profiled, and TCRdb retains in-frame clones only, with some absent. The profile shows approximately 190,000 clones, over 65% of them singletons. The specimen was PBMCs. The receptors here all came from a boy aged 2 to 10 in good health and CMV-seronegative.

The J gene is TRBJ2-2, the V gene TRBV7-8, with 7 bases aligning to TRBD1. CDR3 length: 14 amino acids. V trimming: 5 bases; J trimming: 5 bases; junction bases outside the gene matches: 5. The germline gives CDR1 SGHVS, CDR2 FQNEAQ. CDR3 protein: CASSPNRGTGELFF. The CDR3 region has the DNA TGTGCCAGCAGCCCCAACAGGGGTACCGGGGAGCTGTTTTTT.

The CDR3 region is CASSQDHRPYGYTF. CDR3 coding DNA: TGCGCCAGCAGCCAAGACCACAGACCCTATGGCTACACCTTC. The J gene is TRBJ1-2, the V gene TRBV4-1; D unresolved. Germline CDR1 and CDR2: MGHRA and YSYEKL. This CDR3 region has 14 residues. The ends were cut back, 0 bases at V and 4 bases at J, with 9 bases in the middle.

The CDR3 DNA reads TGTGCCAGCAGTGAAGACATCTACAATGAGCAGTTCTTC. Translating gives CASSEDIYNEQFF. The chain employs TRBV2 and TRBJ2-1; D is ambiguous. The CDR3 consists of 13 residues. V lost 1 base and J 3 bases, leaving 4 bases between the germline ends. Looked up from germline, CDR1 is SNHLY and CDR2 is FYNNEI.

This rearrangement joins TRBV5-6 to TRBJ2-7; 10 nucleotides match TRBD1. CDR1 is SGHDT, CDR2 YYEEEE, per germline. The junction had 6 bases not matched to a gene; V was cut back by 4 bases and J by 5 bases. The CDR3 runs 14 residues. CDR3 DNA sequence: TGTGCCAGCAGCCGGAGGGACAGGGGAGACGAGCAGTACTTC. Translated, it gives CASSRRDRGDEQYF. The variable domain in full, with the rest retrieved from reference TRBV5-6 and TRBJ2-7, is DAGVTQSPTHLIKTRGQQVTLRCSPKSGHDTVSWYQQALGQGPQFIFQYYEEEERQRGNFPDRFSGHQFPNYSSELNVNALLLGDSALYLCASSRRDRGDEQYFGPGTRLTVT.

This CDR3 reads CASSFFGGEETQYF. CDR3 in DNA: TGCGCCAGCAGCTTCTTCGGGGGGGAAGAGACCCAGTACTTC. This chain uses TRBV5-1 with TRBJ2-5; 8 bases align to TRBD2. In germline, CDR1 is SGHRS, CDR2 YFSETQ. The CDR3 has 14 amino acids. Germline trimming cut 2 bases from V and 3 bases from J; bases unmatched to any gene: 3.